Listed below are T cell receptor beta chains from one sample, sequenced in a study of blood T cell repertoires in COVID-19. Assay: immunoSEQ multiplex PCR; the TCRdb copy retains only in-frame clones and omits some. The sample consists of a few hundred thousand clones, approximately 90% of them appearing once. Sequenced sample: peripheral blood. These receptors all come from a man in his 70s with acute or convalescent COVID-19. Each CDR3 is given with its conserved first and last residue. Fields, in order: V gene, CDR3 length, clone size, D gene, J gene, CDR3 protein, CDR3 DNA. A D gene is named only where the DNA matches it firmly. Rows give clone size only sometimes, using once, few, many, or a class for an expanded clone.

V: TRBV27; length: 14; size: NA; D: NA; J: TRBJ1-1; CDR3: CASSFSVRNTEAFF; DNA: TGTGCCAGCAGTTTCTCTGTTAGGAACACTGAAGCTTTCTTT
V: TRBV7-5; length: 17; size: NA; D: NA; J: TRBJ1-5; CDR3: CVRSLEVAQGCNQPQHF; DNA: TGTGTCAGAAGCTTAGAGGTGGCCCAGGGATGCAATCAGCCCCAGCATTTT
V: TRBV5-1; length: 16; size: NA; D: NA; J: TRBJ2-7; CDR3: CASSRGLEGISYEQYF; DNA: TGCGCCAGCAGCCGCGGACTGGAAGGAATCTCCTACGAGCAGTACTTC
V: TRBV18; length: 14; size: NA; D: NA; J: TRBJ1-2; CDR3: CASSPKDRRYGYTF; DNA: TGTGCCAGCTCACCAAAGGACAGAAGATATGGCTACACCTTC
V: TRBV18; length: 14; size: NA; D: NA; J: TRBJ1-6; CDR3: CASSQKQSNSPLHF; DNA: TGTGCCAGCTCACAAAAACAGTCAAATTCACCCCTCCACTTT
V: TRBV2; length: 16; size: NA; D: TRBD2; J: TRBJ2-2; CDR3: CASRRGLAVNTGELFF; DNA: TGTGCCAGCAGGAGGGGACTAGCGGTCAACACCGGGGAGCTGTTTTTT
V: TRBV3-1/TRBV3-2; length: 15; size: NA; D: TRBD2; J: TRBJ2-5; CDR3: CASSQTSGIGETQYF; DNA: TGTGCCAGCAGCCAAACTAGCGGGATTGGGGAGACCCAGTACTTC
V: TRBV19; length: 16; size: NA; D: TRBD1; J: TRBJ1-5; CDR3: CASSIEGQGAHQPQHF; DNA: TGTGCCAGTAGTATAGAGGGTCAGGGGGCACATCAGCCCCAGCATTTT
V: TRBV6-6; length: 16; size: NA; D: TRBD2; J: TRBJ2-7; CDR3: CASSPKSSGSSYEQYF; DNA: TGTGCCAGCAGTCCCAAAAGTAGCGGGAGCTCCTACGAGCAGTACTTC
V: TRBV7-9; length: 13; size: NA; D: NA; J: TRBJ2-2; CDR3: CASSTTGTGELFF; DNA: TGTGCCAGCAGCACCACAGGGACCGGGGAGCTGTTTTTT
V: TRBV7-2; length: 16; size: NA; D: NA; J: TRBJ1-3; CDR3: CASSLEPGNPGNTIYF; DNA: TGTGCCAGCAGCTTAGAGCCAGGGAACCCTGGAAACACCATATATTTT
V: TRBV28; length: 13; size: NA; D: TRBD1; J: TRBJ1-2; CDR3: CASSGTGPYGYTF; DNA: TGTGCCAGCAGTGGGACAGGCCCTTATGGCTACACCTTC
V: TRBV4-1; length: 14; size: NA; D: NA; J: TRBJ1-4; CDR3: CASSQGSLNEKLFF; DNA: TGCGCCAGCAGCCAAGGTTCTCTAAATGAAAAACTGTTTTTT
V: TRBV7-6; length: 16; size: NA; D: TRBD2; J: TRBJ2-7; CDR3: CASSLGVSGSRYEQYF; DNA: TGTGCCAGCAGCTTAGGTGTTAGCGGGAGCCGGTACGAGCAGTACTTC
V: TRBV29-1; length: 13; size: NA; D: TRBD1; J: TRBJ1-1; CDR3: CSGSRGPDAEAFF; DNA: TGCAGCGGGTCCAGGGGGCCAGATGCTGAAGCTTTCTTT
V: TRBV6-2/TRBV6-3; length: 15; size: NA; D: TRBD1; J: TRBJ1-3; CDR3: CASSRPDRVGNTIYF; DNA: TGTGCCAGCAGTCGCCCTGACAGGGTTGGAAACACCATATATTTT
V: TRBV15; length: 14; size: NA; D: NA; J: TRBJ1-3; CDR3: CATSPGKPGNTIYF; DNA: TGTGCCACCAGCCCGGGGAAACCTGGAAACACCATATATTTT
V: TRBV6-2/TRBV6-3; length: 15; size: once; D: TRBD2; J: TRBJ2-1; CDR3: CASSYRLAGSNEQFF; DNA: TGTGCCAGCAGTTATAGGCTAGCGGGAAGCAATGAGCAGTTCTTC
V: TRBV5-6; length: 13; size: once; D: NA; J: TRBJ2-7; CDR3: CASSPRPRGEQYF; DNA: TGTGCCAGCAGCCCCCGACCCCGCGGCGAGCAGTACTTC
V: TRBV30; length: 16; size: NA; D: TRBD2; J: TRBJ2-1; CDR3: CAWSPIAGGSYNEQFF; DNA: TGTGCCTGGAGTCCAATAGCGGGTGGCTCCTACAATGAGCAGTTCTTC
V: TRBV7-2; length: 15; size: once; D: NA; J: TRBJ2-5; CDR3: CASSSSGTYQETQYF; DNA: TGTGCCAGCAGCTCCTCCGGGACATACCAAGAGACCCAGTACTTC
V: TRBV2; length: 15; size: NA; D: TRBD1; J: TRBJ2-6; CDR3: CARGTVSSGANVLTF; DNA: TGTGCCAGGGGGACAGTCTCCTCTGGGGCCAACGTCCTGACTTTC
V: TRBV29-1; length: 12; size: NA; D: NA; J: TRBJ1-2; CDR3: CSVGQGNYGYTF; DNA: TGCAGCGTTGGTCAGGGTAACTATGGCTACACCTTC
V: TRBV5-5; length: 12; size: NA; D: NA; J: TRBJ2-7; CDR3: CASSLTGSEQYF; DNA: TGTGCCAGCAGCTTGACAGGCTCCGAGCAGTACTTC
V: TRBV6-5; length: 13; size: NA; D: TRBD2; J: TRBJ2-7; CDR3: CASRERGPYEQYF; DNA: TGTGCCAGCAGGGAGCGGGGCCCCTACGAGCAGTACTTC
V: TRBV7-3; length: 15; size: NA; D: NA; J: TRBJ2-3; CDR3: CASSFGGGSTDTQYF; DNA: TGTGCCAGCAGCTTCGGAGGAGGGAGCACAGATACGCAGTATTTT
V: TRBV12-3/TRBV12-4; length: 13; size: NA; D: NA; J: TRBJ2-7; CDR3: CASSLARTYEQYF; DNA: TGTGCCAGCAGTTTGGCTAGAACATACGAGCAGTACTTC
V: TRBV28; length: 13; size: NA; D: TRBD1; J: TRBJ1-4; CDR3: CASSPGGVEKLFF; DNA: TGTGCCAGCAGTCCAGGGGGAGTTGAAAAACTGTTTTTT
V: TRBV7-2; length: 14; size: once; D: TRBD1; J: TRBJ2-1; CDR3: CASSLDRGGNEQFF; DNA: TGTGCCAGCAGCTTGGACAGGGGTGGCAATGAGCAGTTCTTC
V: TRBV27; length: 14; size: NA; D: NA; J: TRBJ2-2; CDR3: CASSPVVYTGELFF; DNA: TGTGCCAGCAGTCCGGTGGTTTACACCGGGGAGCTGTTTTTT
V: TRBV11-2; length: 12; size: NA; D: NA; J: TRBJ2-5; CDR3: CASSLNRETQYF; DNA: TGTGCCAGCAGCTTAAACAGAGAGACCCAGTACTTC
V: TRBV28; length: 12; size: NA; D: NA; J: TRBJ1-3; CDR3: CASSPSGNTIYF; DNA: TGTGCCAGCAGCCCATCTGGAAACACCATATATTTT
V: TRBV30; length: 16; size: NA; D: NA; J: TRBJ2-6; CDR3: CAWSQNHGTGANVLTF; DNA: TGTGCCTGGAGTCAAAATCATGGCACTGGGGCCAACGTCCTGACTTTC
V: TRBV29-1; length: 15; size: NA; D: NA; J: TRBJ2-5; CDR3: CSVEYFEGSQETQYF; DNA: TGCAGCGTCGAGTACTTTGAGGGTAGCCAAGAGACCCAGTACTTC
V: TRBV27; length: 15; size: NA; D: TRBD1; J: TRBJ1-5; CDR3: CASRNRGISNQPQHF; DNA: TGTGCCAGCAGGAACAGGGGTATAAGCAATCAGCCCCAGCATTTT
V: TRBV5-1; length: 14; size: NA; D: TRBD1; J: TRBJ2-7; CDR3: CASSTGQGGYEQYF; DNA: TGCGCCAGCAGCACCGGACAGGGTGGCTACGAGCAGTACTTC
V: TRBV18; length: 15; size: NA; D: TRBD1; J: TRBJ2-3; CDR3: CASSALGQGSDTQYF; DNA: TGTGCCAGCTCCGCGCTCGGACAGGGTTCAGATACGCAGTATTTT
V: TRBV3-1/TRBV3-2; length: 18; size: NA; D: TRBD1; J: TRBJ1-3; CDR3: CASSQEPTTGSAGNTIYF; DNA: TGTGCCAGCAGCCAAGAACCCACGACAGGGTCCGCTGGAAACACCATATATTTT
V: TRBV5-4; length: 16; size: NA; D: TRBD2; J: TRBJ2-1; CDR3: CASSFGGLAGKSEQFF; DNA: TGTGCCAGCAGCTTTGGTGGCCTAGCGGGTAAGAGTGAGCAGTTCTTC
V: TRBV2; length: 13; size: NA; D: NA; J: TRBJ2-7; CDR3: CASSGQTSAEQYF; DNA: TGTGCCAGCAGTGGACAGACCTCCGCCGAGCAGTACTTC
V: TRBV5-1; length: 14; size: NA; D: NA; J: TRBJ2-5; CDR3: CASTTRPGSETQYF; DNA: TGCGCCAGCACCACCAGGCCAGGCTCCGAGACCCAGTACTTC
V: TRBV5-1; length: 15; size: NA; D: TRBD1; J: TRBJ1-6; CDR3: CASSRGTDLDSPLHF; DNA: TGCGCCAGCAGCCGGGGGACAGACCTCGATTCACCCCTCCACTTT
V: TRBV7-2; length: 13; size: NA; D: NA; J: TRBJ2-2; CDR3: CASSGVDTGELFF; DNA: TGTGCCAGCTCAGGGGTTGACACCGGGGAGCTGTTTTTT
V: TRBV19; length: 13; size: NA; D: TRBD1; J: TRBJ2-1; CDR3: CASQRQGNNEQFF; DNA: TGTGCCAGTCAACGACAGGGGAACAATGAGCAGTTCTTC
V: TRBV10-3; length: 14; size: NA; D: NA; J: TRBJ2-2; CDR3: CATTTGRDTGELFF; DNA: TGTGCCACAACCACAGGGAGGGACACCGGGGAGCTGTTTTTT
V: TRBV11-2; length: 15; size: NA; D: NA; J: TRBJ2-2; CDR3: CASSFAYLNTGELFF; DNA: TGTGCCAGCAGCTTCGCCTACCTGAACACCGGGGAGCTGTTTTTT
V: TRBV10-3; length: 15; size: NA; D: TRBD1; J: TRBJ2-7; CDR3: CAISEPGQGAYEQYF; DNA: TGTGCCATCAGTGAGCCGGGACAGGGGGCCTACGAGCAGTACTTC
V: TRBV13; length: 16; size: NA; D: TRBD2; J: TRBJ2-1; CDR3: CASSPPVGLAGAERFF; DNA: TGTGCCAGCAGCCCCCCCGTGGGACTAGCGGGAGCGGAGCGGTTCTTC
V: TRBV18; length: 16; size: NA; D: TRBD2; J: TRBJ2-1; CDR3: CASSLNALAGANEQFF; DNA: TGTGCCAGCTCACTTAACGCACTAGCGGGGGCCAATGAGCAGTTCTTC
V: TRBV3-1/TRBV3-2; length: 16; size: NA; D: NA; J: TRBJ1-4; CDR3: CASSQRLTATNEKLFF; DNA: TGTGCCAGCAGCCAGAGACTGACGGCAACTAATGAAAAACTGTTTTTT
V: TRBV6-2/TRBV6-3; length: 14; size: NA; D: TRBD1; J: TRBJ1-1; CDR3: CASSWTGPNTEAFF; DNA: TGTGCCAGCAGTTGGACAGGGCCGAACACTGAAGCTTTCTTT
V: TRBV5-4; length: 13; size: NA; D: NA; J: TRBJ2-7; CDR3: CASSLNTTYEQYF; DNA: TGTGCCAGCAGCTTGAACACCACCTACGAGCAGTACTTC